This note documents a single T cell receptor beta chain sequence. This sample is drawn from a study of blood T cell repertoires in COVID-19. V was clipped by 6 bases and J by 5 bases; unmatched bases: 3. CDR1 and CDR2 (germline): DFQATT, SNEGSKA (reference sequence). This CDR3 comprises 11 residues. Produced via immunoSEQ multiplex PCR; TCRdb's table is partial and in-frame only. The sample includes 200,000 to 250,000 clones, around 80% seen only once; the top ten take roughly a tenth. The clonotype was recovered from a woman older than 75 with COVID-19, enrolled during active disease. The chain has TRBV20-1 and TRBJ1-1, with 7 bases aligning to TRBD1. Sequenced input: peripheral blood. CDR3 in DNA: TGCAGTGCACCAGGGGGGACTGAAGCTTTCTTT. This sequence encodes CSAPGGTEAFF.